This T cell receptor beta chain was sequenced for a study of cytomegalovirus exposure and HLA in healthy donors. This CDR3 contains 18 residues. Looked up from germline, CDR1 is SEHNR and CDR2 is FQNEAQ (reference sequence). V lost 5 bases and J lost 0, with 17 bases in between. The PCR was carried out with 60 Vbeta primers and 13 Jbeta primers. Sequencing was performed with immunoSEQ multiplex PCR; in TCRdb, only in-frame clones are kept and a portion is missing. The table lists 250,000 to 300,000 clones, approximately 84% of them singletons. The rearrangement uses TRBV7-9 and TRBJ2-6, with D tentatively TRBD1 (6 bases). The source material was PBMCs. This TCR was recovered from a middle-aged woman in good health and CMV-seropositive. The CDR3 sequence: CASSPASDSLSGANVLTF. CDR3 nucleotides: TGTGCCAGCAGCCCAGCCTCGGACAGTCTCTCTGGGGCCAACGTCCTGACTTTC.